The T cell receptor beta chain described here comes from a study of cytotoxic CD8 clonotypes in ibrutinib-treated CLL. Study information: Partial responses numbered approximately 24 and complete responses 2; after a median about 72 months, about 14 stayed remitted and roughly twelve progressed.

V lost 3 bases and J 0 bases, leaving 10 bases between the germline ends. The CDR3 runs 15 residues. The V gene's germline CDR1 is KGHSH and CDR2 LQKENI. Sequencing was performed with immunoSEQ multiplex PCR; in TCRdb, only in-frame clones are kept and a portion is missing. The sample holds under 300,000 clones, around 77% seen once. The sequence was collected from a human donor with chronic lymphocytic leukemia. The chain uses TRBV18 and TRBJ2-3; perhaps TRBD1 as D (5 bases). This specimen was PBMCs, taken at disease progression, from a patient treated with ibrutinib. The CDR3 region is CASSPIAGSTDTQYF. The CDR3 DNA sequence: TGTGCCAGCTCACCTATTGCAGGGAGCACAGATACGCAGTATTTT.